In this sample, the clone carrying this T cell receptor beta chain turned up once. The antigen is unknown. These data are taken from a study of response to subunit inactivated influenza vaccine. V dropped 4 bases and J dropped 5; count of bases not matched to a gene: 10. CDR3 length: 15 amino acids. Germline lookup yields CDR1 SGHRS and CDR2 YFSETQ. General study findings and limits: New T cells are recruited in small numbers by each seasonal influenza vaccination, according to the authors' suggestion.

TCRdb passed the RT-PCR reads through MiXCR, listing each CDR3 protein once. The sample lists about 190,000 distinct CDR3 sequences, approximately 15% seen once, with approximately 24% in the top ten. This sequence originates from a man aged 50 to 60 who received an inactivated influenza vaccine. The sample was CD8+ T cells sorted from PBMCs, taken 5 days after vaccination. J is TRBJ2-7 and V is TRBV5-1, with 9 bases lining up with TRBD1. Here the CDR3 reads CASSIHGTGSDEQYF. The CDR3 bases are TGCGCCAGCAGCATTCACGGGACAGGGTCTGACGAGCAGTACTTC.